This T cell receptor (beta chain) came from a study of blood T cell repertoires in COVID-19. Across the study: Samples came from the United States, Italy and Spain, spanning acute and convalescent COVID-19. In each case, the material was cDNA or gDNA derived from T cells, B-cell-depleted T cells, or PBMCs.

CDR3 length: 13 amino acids. V gave up 7 bases and J gave up 4 bases, with 13 bases separating them. In the authors' methods: Estimation of nucleated cell counts relied on the amplification of reference gene primers. Data came from immunoSEQ multiplex PCR; TCRdb stores just in-frame clones and leaves some out. Clone size and V and J calls were adopted from that table, with D and trimming inferred from the DNA. The sample gives 210,000 or so clones, about 90% of which show up once; less than 0.7% is in the top ten. Input material: peripheral blood. The chain recombines TRBV12-3 or TRBV12-4 with TRBJ1-2; D gene ambiguous. This receptor was taken from a man aged 50 or older with acute or convalescent COVID-19. CDR3 residues: CASMGSASYGYTF. CDR3 coding DNA: TGTGCCAGCATGGGGAGTGCCAGCTATGGCTACACCTTC.